This TCR beta chain was identified during a study of blood T cell repertoires in COVID-19. Data came from immunoSEQ multiplex PCR; TCRdb stores just in-frame clones and leaves some out. The sample carries 200,000 to 300,000 clones, around 88% recorded once. The receptor was derived from a man aged 25 to 45 with active or convalescent COVID-19. Sequenced material: peripheral blood.

The CDR3 DNA is TGCGCCAGCAGTGGCGGGGGCGGGGTAGTGGGCGAGACCCAGTACTTC. Protein product: CASSGGGGVVGETQYF. The chain joins TRBV10-2 to TRBJ2-5; TRBD2 might be the D (7 bases). Germline V CDR1 and CDR2: WSHSY, SAAADI. Trimming took off 4 bases at V and 5 bases at J, with 20 bases between the two ends. The CDR3 runs 16 residues.